This T cell receptor (beta chain) was found in a study of blood T cell repertoires in COVID-19. Looking at the study overall: The study drew acute and convalescent COVID-19 samples from the United States, Italy and Spain.

Germline values: CDR1 MNHEY, CDR2 SVGAGI. V shed 5 bases and J shed 0 bases, with 8 bases lying between them. This CDR3 is built from 14 residues. Original processing notes: Amplified reference gene primers provided the basis for estimating nucleated cell counts. Produced via immunoSEQ multiplex PCR; TCRdb's table is partial and in-frame only. The V and J calls and clone size are taken from that table; D and trimming were inferred from the DNA. Here the sample spans tens of thousands of clones, more than 80% being singletons. The gene calls are TRBV6-5 and TRBJ2-1; D is ambiguous. This receptor was identified in a man in his fifties or sixties with active or convalescent COVID-19. Sequenced input: peripheral blood. As DNA, the CDR3 is TGTGCCAGCAGTCCCGTGCGCTCCTACAATGAGCAGTTCTTC. Its translation: CASSPVRSYNEQFF.